A selection of T cell receptor beta chains follows, all from one sample in a study of CD8 T cells in Susac syndrome. Using its own MiXCR run on the immunoSEQ multiplex PCR reads, TCRdb lists one record per CDR3 protein. In the table there are roughly 150,000 distinct CDR3 sequences, 85% to 95% of which are singletons. The sequenced sample was CD4+ T cells from PBMCs. These receptors all stem from a human donor in good health. CDR3s include the opening cysteine and the closing phenylalanine or tryptophan. D genes are given only for firm matches. Expanded clones are given a class, and other clones once, few, many or no size at all.

TRBJ2-5 - - TRBV12-3/TRBV12-4 CASSLTTEETQYF TGTGCCAGCAGTTTGACTACCGAAGAGACCCAGTACTTC
TRBJ2-2 - - TRBV12-3/TRBV12-4 CASSPFQLSTGELFF TGTGCCAGCAGTCCGTTCCAATTGTCGACCGGGGAGCTGTTTTTT
TRBJ2-2 TRBD1 - TRBV9 CASSVADRVTGELFF TGTGCCAGCAGCGTAGCGGACAGGGTCACCGGGGAGCTGTTTTTT
TRBJ1-3 - - TRBV7-9 CATERQVGNTIYF TGTGCCACCGAGAGACAGGTCGGAAACACCATATATTTT
TRBJ2-4 - - TRBV7-2 CASSYPGLGSIQYF TGTGCCAGCAGCTATCCGGGACTGGGTAGCATTCAGTACTTC
TRBJ1-1 - - TRBV27 CASNNGPVNTEAFF TGTGCCAGCAACAATGGACCCGTAAACACTGAAGCTTTCTTT
TRBJ1-1 - once TRBV6-5 CASSYSAGHPEAFF TGTGCCAGCAGTTACTCGGCGGGACACCCGGAAGCTTTCTTT
TRBJ2-7 - - TRBV23-1 CASSRGTIRNYRVEQYF TGCGCCAGCAGTCGGGGTACAATCAGGAACTACCGGGTCGAGCAGTACTTC
TRBJ1-2 TRBD1 - TRBV29-1 CSVAPRGLYGYTF TGCAGCGTCGCTCCTAGGGGGCTCTATGGCTACACCTTC
TRBJ1-5 - few TRBV4-1 CASSQDRNQPQHF TGCGCCAGCAGCCAAGATCGCAATCAGCCCCAGCATTTT
TRBJ1-5 - - TRBV2 CASSEVARNQPQHF TGTGCCAGCAGTGAAGTCGCCCGGAATCAGCCCCAGCATTTT
TRBJ1-5 - - TRBV27 CASSFKPYSNQPQHF TGTGCCAGCAGTTTCAAGCCCTATAGCAATCAGCCCCAGCATTTT
TRBJ1-6 - - TRBV7-9 CASSQEWNSPLHF TGTGCCAGCAGCCAGGAGTGGAATTCACCCCTCCACTTT
TRBJ1-2 TRBD1 once TRBV29-1 CSVELDRAGYGYTF TGCAGCGTTGAATTAGACAGGGCAGGCTATGGCTACACCTTC
TRBJ1-6 - - TRBV20-1 CSARFLDRNSPLHF TGCAGTGCTAGATTTCTAGATAGGAATTCACCCCTCCACTTT
TRBJ1-1 - - TRBV12-3/TRBV12-4 CASSFGQYNTEAFF TGTGCCAGCAGTTTTGGGCAGTATAACACTGAAGCTTTCTTT
TRBJ2-1 - - TRBV24-1 CATSGSEEGLNEQFF TGTGCCACCAGTGGTAGTGAGGAGGGTCTTAATGAGCAGTTCTTC
TRBJ2-3 - - TRBV7-2 CASSPISGGTDTQYF TGTGCCAGCAGCCCCATTTCCGGGGGCACAGATACGCAGTATTTT
TRBJ1-1 TRBD1 - TRBV5-1 CASSSGTGGEAFF TGCGCCAGCAGCTCCGGGACAGGGGGTGAAGCTTTCTTT
TRBJ1-5 - - TRBV2 CASGEGIQPQHF TGTGCCAGCGGGGAGGGTATTCAGCCCCAGCATTTT
TRBJ2-7 - - TRBV29-1 CSAAVRGQSREQYF TGCAGCGCCGCAGTCAGGGGTCAATCGCGCGAGCAGTACTTC
TRBJ1-2 TRBD1 - TRBV18 CASSLGQGVDYGYTF TGTGCCAGCTCACTAGGACAGGGAGTGGACTATGGCTACACCTTC
TRBJ2-3 TRBD1 - TRBV2 CASRKRDRGQDTQYF TGTGCCAGCAGAAAGAGGGACAGGGGGCAAGATACGCAGTATTTT
TRBJ2-3 - - TRBV5-1 CASSLEGLLGTDTQYF TGCGCCAGCAGCTTGGAAGGACTCCTAGGTACAGATACGCAGTATTTT
TRBJ2-7 TRBD2 - TRBV5-1 CASRPHPRPTSGGTPYEQYF TGCGCCAGCAGACCCCACCCACGTCCGACTAGCGGGGGGACGCCCTACGAGCAGTACTTC
TRBJ1-1 - - TRBV4-2 CASSQDPGRLGNTEALF TGTGCCAGCAGCCAAGATCCGGGACGCCTAGGGAACACTGAAGCTTTATTT
TRBJ1-3 - few TRBV5-4 CASSLDVGNTIYF TGTGCCAGCAGCTTGGACGTAGGAAACACCATATATTTT
TRBJ1-5 - - TRBV20-1 CSAGRQINSNQPQHF TGCAGTGCGGGGCGGCAGATCAATAGCAATCAGCCCCAGCATTTT
TRBJ2-1 - - TRBV24-1 CATSDSKAGGYNEQFF TGTGCCACCAGTGACTCCAAAGCGGGTGGCTACAATGAGCAGTTCTTC
TRBJ1-3 - - TRBV15 CATSLTGNTIYF TGTGCCACCAGCCTCACTGGAAACACCATATATTTT
TRBJ2-4 - - TRBV13 CASSLGAGRGQNIQYF TGTGCCAGCAGCTTAGGGGCAGGGAGGGGGCAAAACATTCAGTACTTC
TRBJ1-1 - - TRBV12-3/TRBV12-4 CASSLNAEAFF TGTGCCAGCAGTCTTAACGCTGAAGCTTTCTTT
TRBJ2-3 - - TRBV29-1 CSVDGLGTDTQYF TGCAGCGTTGATGGGCTCGGCACAGATACGCAGTATTTT
TRBJ1-1 - - TRBV5-6 CASSFKGNTEAFF TGTGCCAGCAGCTTTAAAGGGAACACTGAAGCTTTCTTT
TRBJ2-1 - - TRBV2 CASSAQVTAGYNEQFF TGTGCCAGCAGTGCGCAGGTTACGGCGGGATACAATGAGCAGTTCTTC
TRBJ1-1 - - TRBV4-2 CASSQPPRSTEAFF TGTGCCAGCAGCCAGCCCCCTCGAAGTACTGAAGCTTTCTTT
TRBJ2-1 - - TRBV18 CASSLRHLSYNEQFF TGTGCCAGCTCACTTCGACACCTCTCCTACAATGAGCAGTTCTTC
TRBJ1-1 TRBD1 - TRBV7-3 CASSRQGGNTEAFF TGTGCCAGCAGCAGACAGGGGGGGAACACTGAAGCTTTCTTT
TRBJ2-5 - few TRBV29-1 CSVSPATGQEMQYF TGCAGCGTGTCGCCAGCTACAGGGCAAGAGATGCAGTACTTC
TRBJ1-1 - once TRBV29-1 CSVGLLNTEAFF TGCAGCGTCGGACTTCTGAACACTGAAGCTTTCTTT
TRBJ1-2 - - TRBV3-1 CASSQGYLYGYTF TGTGCCAGCAGCCAAGGTTATCTTTATGGCTACACCTTC
TRBJ2-2 - - TRBV6-5 CASSYSRRNPGELFF TGTGCCAGCAGTTACTCAAGGAGGAACCCCGGGGAGCTGTTTTTT
TRBJ2-7 - - TRBV15 CATSRDGRFGEQYF TGTGCCACCAGCAGAGATGGGAGGTTCGGCGAGCAGTACTTC
TRBJ1-1 TRBD1 - TRBV6-1 CASTPSGTGQNTEAFF TGTGCCAGCACCCCTTCGGGGACAGGGCAAAACACTGAAGCTTTCTTT
TRBJ1-5 TRBD1 - TRBV29-1 CSVDRELSNQPQHF TGCAGCGTGGACAGGGAACTTAGCAATCAGCCCCAGCATTTT
TRBJ1-1 - - TRBV12-3/TRBV12-4 CASSALGLNTEAFF TGTGCCAGCAGCGCCCTGGGACTGAACACTGAAGCTTTCTTT
TRBJ1-2 - - TRBV29-1 CSVGRENPYGYTF TGCAGCGTTGGGCGAGAAAATCCCTATGGCTACACCTTC
TRBJ1-4 - - TRBV20-1 CSAPRYGTDEKLFF TGCAGTGCCCCTAGGTACGGGACGGATGAAAAACTGTTTTTT
TRBJ2-7 - - TRBV29-1 CSVEGTGSANEQYF TGCAGCGTTGAAGGAACAGGGTCAGCAAATGAGCAGTACTTC
TRBJ2-5 TRBD2 - TRBV5-1 CASSLRLAGAQKTQYF TGCGCCAGCAGCCTACGACTAGCGGGGGCTCAAAAGACCCAGTACTTC
TRBJ1-4 - - TRBV29-1 CSVASAETNEKLFF TGCAGCGTTGCCAGTGCTGAAACTAATGAAAAACTGTTTTTT
TRBJ1-2 - - TRBV7-2 CASSLDTPFWYGYTF TGTGCCAGCAGCTTGGACACCCCCTTTTGGTATGGCTACACCTTC
TRBJ1-1 TRBD1 - TRBV28 CASSAPGQGTEAFF TGTGCCAGCAGCGCACCGGGACAGGGCACTGAAGCTTTCTTT
TRBJ2-7 - - TRBV20-1 CSASRPANSYEQYF TGCAGTGCTAGTCGTCCAGCTAATTCCTACGAGCAGTACTTC